This TCR beta chain was sequenced during a study of blood T cell repertoires in COVID-19. The protocol was immunoSEQ multiplex PCR, while the TCRdb copy is restricted to in-frame clones and leaves out a portion. The repertoire consists of about 240,000 clones, with approximately 83% occurring once and the leading ten covering around 3.3%. This CDR3 has 14 residues. J was trimmed by 5 bases and V by 9 bases; bases with no gene match: 11. The V gene's germline CDR1 is LNHDA and CDR2 SQIVND (reference sequence). This TCR came from a woman between 40 and 50 years old with acute COVID-19. The sample taken for sequencing was PBMCs or T cells enriched from blood (not recorded which). The chain links TRBV19 to TRBJ2-7; 9 bases agree with TRBD1. CDR3 sequence reads: CARGSGQGIHEQYF. The CDR3 DNA reads as TGTGCCAGAGGGTCAGGACAGGGGATCCACGAGCAGTACTTC.